A single sample is the source of the 11 T cell receptor beta chains below, sequenced in a study of blood T cells in healthy people across ages. With a J-beta primer mix and a sample-barcoded 5' primer, a second PCR ran 7 to 11 cycles. TCRdb passed the 5' RACE reads through MiXCR, listing each CDR3 protein once. The sample lists approximately 810,000 distinct CDR3 sequences; less than 35% were seen once. Material for sequencing was blood. These receptors were obtained from a woman over 75 in good health.

This clonotype was counted at least ten times. V usage is TRBV7-6 and J usage is TRBJ1-5; TRBD1 aligns across 7 bases. This CDR3 contains 14 residues. V lost 3 bases, J lost 6 bases, and 5 bases stayed unmatched. Germline values: CDR1 SGHVS, CDR2 FNYEAQ. The CDR3 spells CASSLGQYGQPQHF. As DNA, the CDR3 is TGTGCCAGCAGCTTGGGACAGTACGGTCAGCCCCAGCATTTT.

This clonotype was recorded at least ten times. This chain links TRBV28 with TRBJ2-7, with a tentative D call TRBD2 (6 bases). Between the trimmed V and J ends, which lost 5 bases and 3 bases, there was a span of 14 bases. Per germline, CDR1 MDHEN and CDR2 SYDVKM. The CDR3 extends over 14 amino acids. CDR3 coding DNA: TGTGCCAGCAGTGCGGGGTCACCAAGCTACGAGCAGTACTTC. This codes for CASSAGSPSYEQYF.

A note on this clonotype: An end of the junction differs from the germline gene, which may be a read error. The chain links TRBV5-6 to TRBJ2-7; D gene unclear. Germline V gene sequence: CDR1 SGHDT, CDR2 YYEEEE. CDR3 length: 15 amino acids. Here the CDR3 DNA reads TGTGCCAGCAGCTCCAACACAGCACTATCTTACGAGCAGGACTTC. Its translation: CASSSNTALSYEQDF.

The CDR3 DNA sequence: TGTGCCAGCAGTCGCACCACCGACAGGGCCCGCAACTATGGCTACACCTTC. Its translation: CASSRTTDRARNYGYTF. This sequence joins TRBV2 and TRBJ1-2; 7 positions agree with TRBD1. This CDR3 has 17 residues. V gave up 5 bases and J gave up 2 bases; unmatched junction bases: 14. CDR1 and CDR2 (germline): SNHLY, FYNNEI.

Turning to this clonotype: A clone one base away is much larger, so this may be a read error. V is TRBV11-2 and J is TRBJ2-7, with D perhaps matching TRBD1 or TRBD2 (5 bases each). The DNA end lines up better with TRBJ2-5; the J call may be wrong. CDR3 length: 14 residues. Per the germline V gene, CDR1 is SGHAT and CDR2 is FQNNGV. The DNA of the CDR3 is TGTGCCAGCAGCCCGGGAAAGGGGAGTAAGACCCAGTACTTC. It specifies CASSPGKGSKTQYF.

This clonotype was observed a few times. A read error is possible here, since a much larger clone lies one base away. This sequence joins TRBV27 and TRBJ2-7; D possibly corresponds to TRBD2 (6 bases). Germline CDR1 reads MNHEY; CDR2 reads SMNVEV (reference sequence). The germline V and J ends were trimmed by 9 bases and 0 bases, with 12 bases remaining between them. CDR3 length equals 13 residues. CDR3 region: CARMGGASYEQYF. The CDR3 DNA reads TGTGCCAGGATGGGCGGGGCCTCCTACGAGCAGTACTTC.

The gene calls are TRBV3-1 and TRBJ2-2; 9 bases agree with TRBD2. Germline CDR1 LGHDT, CDR2 YNNKEL (reference sequence). With 1 base clipped from V and 7 bases from J, the junction kept 4 bases outside the gene matches. The CDR3 has 15 amino acids. The CDR3: CASSQGGGAFGELFF. CDR3 nucleotides: TGTGCCAGCAGCCAAGGCGGGGGGGCCTTCGGGGAGCTGTTTTTT.

This clonotype turned up a few times. In nucleotides, the CDR3 is TGTGCCAGCAGTGAGGGGGAGCATAGCAATCAGCCCCAGCATTTT. Its protein is CASSEGEHSNQPQHF. This chain joins TRBV2 and TRBJ1-5; tentative D call: TRBD1 (5 bases). CDR3 size: 15 residues. Germline values: CDR1 SNHLY, CDR2 FYNNEI. Trimming removed 3 bases at V and 0 bases at J, with 9 bases between.

This clonotype was observed many times. The chain has TRBV18 and TRBJ1-2; D is ambiguous. This CDR3 is built from 11 residues. In germline, CDR1 is KGHSH, CDR2 LQKENI. V lost 3 bases to trimming and J lost 7 bases, with 6 bases between them. The CDR3, as DNA: TGTGCCAGCTCACCCGGATTTGGCTACACCTTC. Encoded protein: CASSPGFGYTF.

This clonotype was observed many times. V usage is TRBV3-1 and J usage is TRBJ2-5; perhaps TRBD2 as D (5 bases). The CDR3 totals 15 residues. V was pared by 5 bases and J by 0 bases, with 13 bases between. The V gene's germline CDR1 is LGHDT and CDR2 YNNKEL (reference sequence). This CDR3 is CASSYLPGNQETQYF. The DNA for the CDR3 is TGTGCCAGCAGCTATCTCCCGGGGAACCAAGAGACCCAGTACTTC.

The rearrangement links TRBV20-1 to TRBJ1-4, with 11 bases that match TRBD1. J lost 8 bases, V lost 5 bases, and 10 bases had no gene match. Germline assignment: CDR1 DFQATT and CDR2 SNEGSKA (reference sequence). The CDR3 extends over 15 amino acids. The CDR3 loop reads CSALQRTGGWEKLFF. For the CDR3, the DNA is TGCAGTGCTCTCCAACGGACAGGGGGCTGGGAAAAACTGTTTTTT.